The 16 T cell receptor beta chains below all came from one sample that was sequenced in a study of T cells in localized non-small cell lung cancer. Clones were sequenced by immunoSEQ multiplex PCR, and TCRdb holds only the in-frame ones, with some missing. In the table there are more than 2,500 clones, around 24% of which are singletons. This sample comprised lung tumor tissue, obtained before any cancer treatment. Receptors were obtained from a man between 40 and 70 years old with stage I lung adenocarcinoma.

The V call is TRBV18, the J call TRBJ2-7; 7 bases fit TRBD2. The germline V gene has CDR1 KGHSH and CDR2 LQKENI. The CDR3 is 17 residues long. J gave up 7 bases and V 0 bases, and 15 bases lay outside the gene matches. The CDR3 is CASSPPSTGRLNGEQYF. The CDR3 DNA reads as TGTGCCAGCTCACCACCTAGTACCGGGAGGCTCAACGGGGAGCAGTACTTC.

This clone turned up a few times. This rearrangement joins TRBV9 to TRBJ1-1; D gene ambiguous. The CDR3 totals 13 residues. Germline lookup yields CDR1 SGDLS and CDR2 YYNGEE. V shed 6 bases and J shed 1 base, with 10 bases lying between them. CDR3 protein: CASMSRPNTEAFF. Written as DNA, the CDR3 is TGTGCCAGCATGAGCAGGCCGAACACTGAAGCTTTCTTT.

The rearrangement joins TRBV9 to TRBJ2-1, with 9 bases lining up with TRBD1. The germline CDR1 and CDR2 sequences are SGDLS and YYNGEE. The CDR3 sequence is 17 residues long. V dropped 3 bases and J dropped 7; count of bases not matched to a gene: 14. The CDR3 coding sequence is TGTGCCAGCAGCGACCCCGGACCTAGGACAGGGGAAAATGAGCAGTTCTTC. Translation gives CASSDPGPRTGENEQFF.

Only a few counts were recorded for this clone. The V gene is TRBV15, the J gene TRBJ2-3; perhaps TRBD2 as D (5 bases). The CDR3 totals 16 residues. Germline CDR1 and CDR2: LNHNV and YYDKDF (reference sequence). V shed 3 bases and J shed 0 bases, with 13 bases lying between them. The CDR3 DNA reads TGTGCCACCAGCAGCCCTAGGGAGTGGAGCACAGATACGCAGTATTTT. It translates to CATSSPREWSTDTQYF.

The chain uses TRBV6-8 and TRBJ2-7, with unresolved D. V lost 5 bases to trimming and J lost 0 bases, with 5 bases between them. The germline V gene has CDR1 MNHGY and CDR2 SAAAGT. The CDR3 length is 12 residues. The CDR3 DNA follows: TGTGCCAGCAGTCATACCTCCTACGAGCAGTACTTC. This gives the protein CASSHTSYEQYF.

The CDR3 DNA reads TGTGCCGGGGGACAGGCCCTTTCCAAAAACATTCAGTACTTC. Translating gives CAGGQALSKNIQYF. The chain uses TRBV28 and TRBJ2-4, with 8 nucleotides matching TRBD1. Germline CDR1 MDHEN, CDR2 SYDVKM. The CDR3 spans 14 residues. V lost 11 bases and J lost 2; bases outside the gene matches: 8.

Within the sample, this clone is large. This chain connects TRBV19 to TRBJ2-6; TRBD1 is a possible D gene (6 bases). V was clipped by 6 bases and J by 4 bases, with 16 bases between them. The CDR3 extends over 16 amino acids. Germline V CDR1 and CDR2: LNHDA, SQIVND (reference sequence). The CDR3 DNA follows: TGTGCCAGTAGCAAGACCACAGGGTCCGGGGCCAACGTCCTGACTTTC. It specifies CASSKTTGSGANVLTF.

CDR3 residues: CASSVVPGLGGSNEQFF. In nucleotides, the CDR3 is TGTGCCAGCAGCGTAGTACCCGGACTAGGTGGATCCAATGAGCAGTTCTTC. This chain links TRBV9 with TRBJ2-1; 7 bases are shared with TRBD2. CDR3 length: 17 residues. The ends lost 0 bases at V and 6 bases at J; junction bases unmatched: 12. Per the germline V gene, CDR1 is SGDLS and CDR2 is YYNGEE.

CDR3 bases: TGCGCCAGCAGACCTGGGACAGCCACCGGGGAGCTGTTTTTT. Translated: CASRPGTATGELFF. V usage is TRBV5-1 and J usage is TRBJ2-2; 7 nucleotides agree with TRBD1. The CDR3 has 14 amino acids. Germline values: CDR1 SGHRS, CDR2 YFSETQ. Trimming cost V 5 bases and J 4 bases; bases outside gene matches: 5.

This clone has at least ten counts. The chain uses TRBV6-8 and TRBJ1-5, with a possible D match to TRBD1 (5 bases). The CDR3 is 13 amino acids. Germline V gene data show CDR1 as MNHGY and CDR2 as SAAAGT. V was pared by 8 bases and J by 7 bases, with 15 bases between. CDR3 residues: CASAGQWGQPQHF. CDR3 DNA: TGTGCCAGCGCAGGACAATGGGGGCAGCCCCAGCATTTT.

The chain recombines TRBV6-1 with TRBJ1-2; D gene unclear. CDR3 length: 14 amino acids. Germline values: CDR1 MNHNS, CDR2 SASEGT. Trimming pared 1 base from V and 1 base from J, leaving 7 bases between. CDR3 loop: CASSEVRHNYGYTF. The CDR3 coding sequence is TGTGCCAGCAGTGAAGTCCGACATAACTATGGCTACACCTTC.

CDR3 residues: CASRTDRDGYTF. The CDR3 bases are TGTGCCAGCAGGACCGACCGGGATGGCTACACCTTC. V usage is TRBV9 and J usage is TRBJ1-2; no clear D. Trimming removed 5 bases from V and 6 bases from J, with 11 bases in between. CDR1 SGDLS and CDR2 YYNGEE come from the germline V gene. This CDR3 spans 12 amino acids.

The table lists this clone with a few counts. The J gene is TRBJ2-7, the V gene TRBV12-5; 8 positions agree with TRBD2. Germline CDR1 LGHNT, CDR2 FRNRAP. The V segment lost 6 bases and the J segment 5 bases; nucleotides outside the gene matches: 3. This CDR3 is 12 amino acids long. For the CDR3, the DNA is TGTGCTAGTGGCTCGGGACTAGACGAGCAGTACTTC. Encoded protein: CASGSGLDEQYF.

This clone was found once. The chain employs TRBV5-1 and TRBJ2-7; 7 bases map to TRBD2. From germline, CDR1 is SGHRS and CDR2 YFSETQ. This CDR3 contains 14 residues. The V segment lost 2 bases and the J segment 2 bases; nucleotides outside the gene matches: 4. The CDR3 nucleotides read TGCGCCAGCAGCTTAGGACTAGAGGCCTACGAGCAGTACTTC. Amino acid sequence: CASSLGLEAYEQYF.

By sample share, this clone is medium-sized (0.01 to 0.1%). The chain employs TRBV30 and TRBJ1-6; TRBD1 matches 8 bases. This CDR3 is 15 amino acids long. Germline trimming cut 1 base from V and 5 bases from J; bases unmatched to any gene: 4. The germline CDR1 and CDR2 sequences are GTSNPN and SVGIG (reference sequence). CDR3 DNA sequence: TGTGCCTGGAGTGCCCACAGGGGGAATAATTCACCCCTCCACTTT. It is translated as CAWSAHRGNNSPLHF.

This clone was counted a few times. CDR3 sequence (DNA): TGTGCCAGCAGCCCTAAGATTGGACCTGCGGGGGAGACCCAGTACTTC. As protein: CASSPKIGPAGETQYF. V usage is TRBV11-3 and J usage is TRBJ2-5, with TRBD2 as a possible D gene (6 bases). Germline V lookup: CDR1 SGHNT, CDR2 YENEEA. The germline V and J ends were trimmed by 5 bases and 5 bases, with 21 bases remaining between them. This CDR3 contains 16 residues.